One sample yielded the 7 T cell receptor beta chains listed below, sequenced in a study of early T cells in non-severe SARS-CoV-2 infection. Via MiXCR, TCRdb re-called the 5' RACE reads, giving one row per CDR3 protein. The profile shows about 52,000 distinct CDR3 sequences, more than 9% of them singletons. Material: whole blood. The receptors here all came from an adult who was a healthcare worker with PCR-confirmed SARS-CoV-2 infection or an uninfected control (not recorded which).

This clonotype was seen a handful of times. The genes are TRBV29-1 and TRBJ2-2, with 13 positions matching TRBD2. The germline gives CDR1 SQVTM, CDR2 ANQGSEA. The CDR3 contains 14 residues. V lost 7 bases and J lost 6; bases outside the gene matches: 5. CDR3 nucleotide sequence: TGCAGCGCCGAAGGACTAGCGGGGGCCGGGGAGCTGTTTTTT. This sequence encodes CSAEGLAGAGELFF.

Ten or more counts support this clonotype. One end of the junction does not line up with germline, which may come from a read error. The chain has TRBV12-3 or TRBV12-4 and TRBJ1-3; the D gene is possibly TRBD1 (5 bases). The CDR3 contains 13 residues. The CDR3 bases are TGTGCCAGCAGCTGGGGGTCTGAAAACACCATATATTTT. Its protein product is CASSWGSENTIYF.

This rearrangement joins TRBV6-2 or TRBV6-3 to TRBJ1-5; D is unresolved. V dropped 6 bases and J dropped 2 bases, with 8 bases sitting between them. This CDR3 comprises 13 residues. Germline CDR1 and CDR2: MNHEY and SVGEGT. The chain's CDR3 is CASRNDGNQPQHF. The CDR3 region has the DNA TGTGCCAGCAGGAATGATGGCAATCAGCCCCAGCATTTT.

This clonotype showed up many times. The chain combines TRBV4-1 with TRBJ2-3; D could derive from TRBD1 or TRBD2 (5 bases each). This CDR3 spans 16 amino acids. Germline V gene data show CDR1 as MGHRA and CDR2 as YSYEKL. The germline V and J ends were trimmed by 0 bases and 1 base, with 11 bases remaining between them. CDR3 amino acids: CASSQDTGRGTDTQYF. DNA of the CDR3: TGCGCCAGCAGCCAAGATACGGGACGGGGCACAGATACGCAGTATTTT.

Turning to this clonotype: At one boundary the junction diverges from the germline segment, which might be a read error. The chain joins TRBV3-1 to TRBJ2-3; no clear D gene. There are 12 residues in the CDR3. Germline-derived CDR1 and CDR2 are LGHDT and YNNKEL (reference sequence). CDR3 loop: CPSSQVTDTQYF. For the CDR3, the DNA is TGTCCCAGCAGCCAAGTCACAGATACGCAGTATTTT.

The V and J genes are TRBV29-1 and TRBJ2-5; D gene unclear. The CDR3 contains 11 residues. Germline CDR1 reads SQVTM; CDR2 reads ANQGSEA. Trimming cost V 5 bases and J 2 bases, with 6 bases left between them. The CDR3 nucleotides are TGCAGCGTTAACACTCAAGAGACCCAGTACTTC. Translated: CSVNTQETQYF.

The V and J genes are TRBV6-5 and TRBJ2-6; D unclear. The CDR3 runs 14 residues. V lost 2 bases to trimming and J lost 2 bases, with 4 bases between them. Germline V gene lookup returns CDR1 MNHEY and CDR2 SVGAGI. The CDR3 nucleotides are TGTGCCAGCAGTTACGAGGCTGGGGCCAACGTCCTGACTTTC. Its protein product is CASSYEAGANVLTF.